Below, 31 T cell receptor beta chains from the same sample are listed, as sequenced in a study of OX40 agonist ivuxolimab in advanced cancers. Using immunoSEQ multiplex PCR, the repertoire was profiled, and TCRdb retains in-frame clones only, with some absent. The sample gives more than 85,000 clones, around 85% of which show up once; over 1.1% is in the top ten. Sequencing was performed on CD4+ or CD8+ T cells sorted from blood, taken in a trial of the OX40 agonist ivuxolimab. These receptors came from an adult with an advanced solid tumor such as melanoma, head and neck, liver or kidney cancer.

This clone has just one count. This chain uses TRBV19 with TRBJ2-7; weak D call: TRBD1 (6 bases). The CDR3 consists of 12 residues. The V and J ends lost 3 bases and 8 bases respectively, with 11 bases between them. The V gene's germline CDR1 is LNHDA and CDR2 SQIVND (reference sequence). In DNA form, the CDR3 reads TGTGCCAGTAGTATTCCCGACAGGAAGCAGTACTTC. Its protein is CASSIPDRKQYF. Drawing the rest from reference TRBV19 and TRBJ2-7, the complete variable domain is DGGITQSPKYLFRKEGQNVTLSCEQNLNHDAMYWYRQDPGQGLRLIYYSQIVNDFQKGDIAEGYSVSREKKESFPLTVTSAQKNPTAFYLCASSIPDRKQYFGPGTRLTVT.

The J gene is TRBJ1-1, the V gene TRBV28, with a weak D call TRBD1 (5 bases). Trimming stripped 4 bases from V and 1 base from J, with 10 bases between. The CDR3 length is 14 residues. The germline V gene has CDR1 MDHEN and CDR2 SYDVKM. The DNA for the CDR3 is TGTGCCAGCAGTTCAACAGGTGCGAACACTGAAGCTTTCTTT. As protein: CASSSTGANTEAFF.

This chain joins TRBV19 and TRBJ2-1; maybe TRBD2 (6 bases). Germline assignment: CDR1 LNHDA and CDR2 SQIVND (reference sequence). Trimming cost V 0 bases and J 7 bases, with 10 bases left between them. The CDR3 loop spans 14 amino acids. The CDR3 DNA follows: TGTGCCAGTAGTATAGACGGAGGGGATAATGAGCAGTTCTTC. This encodes CASSIDGGDNEQFF.

The chain has TRBV6-1 and TRBJ1-2, with D unclear. Trimming cost V 6 bases and J 10 bases, with 9 bases left between them. This CDR3 comprises 10 residues. Germline CDR1 MNHNS, CDR2 SASEGT. The DNA of the CDR3 is TGTGCCAGCAGAAACCAGCTCTACACCTTC. It yields the protein CASRNQLYTF.

The chain is built from TRBV9 and TRBJ1-2; tentatively, D is TRBD1 (5 bases). Germline CDR1 is SGDLS and CDR2 is YYNGEE. V was shortened by 0 bases and J by 0 bases, with 21 bases between the two germline ends. The CDR3 contains 19 residues. The DNA of the CDR3 is TGTGCCAGCAGCGTAGCTCTTGGCACAGGTTCTCAAGCTAACTATGGCTACACCTTC. Translating gives CASSVALGTGSQANYGYTF.

The chain is built from TRBV4-1 and TRBJ1-6; no clear D gene. The CDR3 covers 15 residues. Trimming cost V 1 base and J 9 bases, with 13 bases left between them. Germline V gives CDR1 MGHRA, CDR2 YSYEKL. The CDR3 sequence: CASSQALAGLSPLHF. The CDR3, as DNA: TGCGCCAGCAGCCAAGCCCTGGCCGGCCTTTCACCCCTCCACTTT.

V is TRBV28 and J is TRBJ1-5; D is unclear. V shed 4 bases and J shed 3 bases, with 13 bases lying between them. Germline CDR1 MDHEN, CDR2 SYDVKM. The CDR3 is 15 residues long. The CDR3 spells CASSSVNSANQPQHF. The DNA for the CDR3 is TGTGCCAGCAGTTCTGTCAACTCCGCCAATCAGCCCCAGCATTTT.

This chain joins TRBV11-2 and TRBJ2-5; tentative D call: TRBD2 (5 bases). Germline assignment: CDR1 SGHAT and CDR2 FQNNGV. This CDR3 comprises 15 residues. Trimming cost V 6 bases and J 5 bases, with 19 bases left between them. The CDR3 coding sequence is TGTGCCAGCAGGCGAACGGGATCCCTGGGGGAGACCCAGTACTTC. Translating it yields CASRRTGSLGETQYF.

This clone was detected only once. The chain links TRBV18 to TRBJ2-1; D gene uncertain. V lost 1 base, J lost 1 base, and 8 bases lay in between. Germline V gene sequence: CDR1 KGHSH, CDR2 LQKENI. This CDR3 region has 15 residues. This CDR3 is CASSPLVASYNEQFF. CDR3 DNA sequence: TGTGCCAGCTCACCACTAGTCGCTTCCTACAATGAGCAGTTCTTC.

The chain links TRBV27 to TRBJ1-1, with a weak D call TRBD1 (5 bases). In germline, CDR1 is MNHEY, CDR2 SMNVEV (reference sequence). The germline V and J ends were trimmed by 2 bases and 0 bases, with 10 bases remaining between them. CDR3 length: 15 residues. The CDR3 DNA is TGTGCCAGCAGTTTAGCGGCCAGGGTGAACACTGAAGCTTTCTTT. Amino acids: CASSLAARVNTEAFF.

This clone was recorded only once. This rearrangement joins TRBV11-2 to TRBJ2-1; no reliable D call. Trimming stripped 2 bases from V and 7 bases from J, with 6 bases between. Germline CDR1 is SGHAT and CDR2 is FQNNGV. This CDR3 region has 12 residues. For the CDR3, the DNA is TGTGCCAGCAGCTTAATGGGAAATGAGCAGTTCTTC. Amino acid sequence: CASSLMGNEQFF.

This clone was detected a few times. The V and J genes are TRBV7-2 and TRBJ1-1; D gene unclear. The germline gives CDR1 SGHTA, CDR2 FQGNSA. V lost 6 bases to trimming and J lost 0 bases, with 8 bases between them. The CDR3 has 13 residues. The CDR3 sequence is CASSPRVNTEAFF. CDR3 DNA sequence: TGTGCCAGCAGTCCGAGGGTGAACACTGAAGCTTTCTTT.

V usage is TRBV6-5 and J usage is TRBJ2-7; TRBD2 is a possible D gene (7 bases). Germline assignment: CDR1 MNHEY and CDR2 SVGAGI. Trimming shortened V by 5 bases and J by 5 bases, and 13 bases separated the two germline ends. This CDR3 comprises 13 residues. As DNA, the CDR3 is TGTGCCAGCAGTGGGGGGGCCCGGGACGAGCAGTACTTC. It specifies CASSGGARDEQYF.

The chain recombines TRBV7-2 with TRBJ2-1, with D possibly matching TRBD1 (7 bases). This CDR3 contains 15 residues. The V end was cut by 5 bases, the J end by 4 bases, with 15 bases between. The germline CDR1 and CDR2 sequences are SGHTA and FQGNSA. The CDR3 bases are TGTGCCAGCAGCAGGGGGGCAGGGGGGTACAATGAGCAGTTCTTC. As protein: CASSRGAGGYNEQFF.

This chain uses TRBV6-5 with TRBJ2-7; 12 bases fit TRBD2. Per germline, CDR1 MNHEY and CDR2 SVGAGI. The length of the CDR3 is 15 residues. V dropped 7 bases and J dropped 2; count of bases not matched to a gene: 6. Here the CDR3 reads CASTPRLAGAYEQYF. The CDR3 region has the DNA TGTGCCAGCACCCCTCGACTAGCGGGAGCCTACGAGCAGTACTTC.

This rearrangement joins TRBV30 to TRBJ2-1; 10 bases are shared with TRBD1. CDR3 size: 14 residues. The germline V gene encodes CDR1 GTSNPN and CDR2 SVGIG (reference sequence). The V gene end was trimmed by 5 bases and the J gene end by 6 bases; junction bases not matched to a gene: 7. This chain's CDR3 is CAWFDRGLGNEQFF. In DNA form, the CDR3 reads TGTGCCTGGTTCGACAGGGGGCTCGGCAATGAGCAGTTCTTC.

This clone has a single count. The chain carries TRBV5-1 and TRBJ2-2; D call uncertain. Trimming cost V 0 bases and J 13 bases, with 10 bases left between them. The CDR3 loop spans 12 amino acids. The germline V gene encodes CDR1 SGHRS and CDR2 YFSETQ. The CDR3 DNA sequence: TGCGCCAGCAGCTTGGGGAGAGTAGGGCTGTTTTTT. It translates to CASSLGRVGLFF.

There are a few counts of this clone. The gene calls are TRBV4-3 and TRBJ2-5, with TRBD2 matching 8 bases. The V gene's germline CDR1 is LGHNA and CDR2 YSLEER. This CDR3 comprises 15 residues. The J segment lost 2 bases and the V segment lost 8 bases, leaving 10 bases of the junction unmatched. Here the CDR3 DNA reads TGCGCCAGCGCTAACAGCGGGGGATCACAAGAGACCCAGTACTTC. Translating it yields CASANSGGSQETQYF.

In DNA, the CDR3 is TGTGCCAGCAGCCTACTCGACCAAGAGACCCAGTACTTC. This sequence encodes CASSLLDQETQYF. V is TRBV7-9 and J is TRBJ2-5; D is unresolved. Trimming pared 5 bases from V and 0 bases from J, leaving 7 bases between. Germline V lookup: CDR1 SEHNR, CDR2 FQNEAQ (reference sequence). The CDR3 sequence is 13 residues long.

The chain joins TRBV5-6 to TRBJ2-3; maybe TRBD1 (5 bases). The length of the CDR3 is 16 residues. Per the germline V gene, CDR1 is SGHDT and CDR2 is YYEEEE. With 4 bases removed from V and 1 base from J, the gap between germline ends came to 16 bases. The CDR3 DNA sequence: TGTGCCAGCAGCGCCTCCTTAGGGGCTGGCACAGATACGCAGTATTTT. It codes for CASSASLGAGTDTQYF. The full variable domain, in which reference TRBV5-6 and TRBJ2-3 provide the parts outside the CDR3, is DAGVTQSPTHLIKTRGQQVTLRCSPKSGHDTVSWYQQALGQGPQFIFQYYEEEERQRGNFPDRFSGHQFPNYSSELNVNALLLGDSALYLCASSASLGAGTDTQYFGPGTRLTVL.

This clone was detected once. The V call is TRBV7-9, the J call TRBJ1-1; D may be TRBD1 (5 bases). The CDR3 extends over 15 amino acids. Trimming cost V 2 bases and J 5 bases, with 15 bases left between them. Germline V lookup: CDR1 SEHNR, CDR2 FQNEAQ (reference sequence). CDR3 coding DNA: TGTGCCAGCAGCTTAAGGGTGGCAGGGAGGACTGAAGCTTTCTTT. This gives the protein CASSLRVAGRTEAFF.

The gene calls are TRBV28 and TRBJ2-6; D remains unclear. Germline V gene lookup returns CDR1 MDHEN and CDR2 SYDVKM. The ends were cut back, 0 bases at V and 1 base at J, with 7 bases in the middle. The CDR3 length is 16 residues. The CDR3 loop reads CASSLWGISGANVLTF. For the CDR3, the DNA is TGTGCCAGCAGTTTATGGGGGATTTCTGGGGCCAACGTCCTGACTTTC.

J is TRBJ2-7 and V is TRBV6-5; 8 bases agree with TRBD2. The CDR3 is 15 amino acids. J gave up 3 bases and V 6 bases, and 10 bases lay outside the gene matches. The germline gives CDR1 MNHEY, CDR2 SVGAGI. CDR3 nucleotides: TGTGCCAGCAGCGCCACTAGCGGAGTCTACTACGAGCAGTACTTC. As protein: CASSATSGVYYEQYF.

The chain joins TRBV5-1 to TRBJ2-7; TRBD2 might be the D (6 bases). Germline CDR1 reads SGHRS; CDR2 reads YFSETQ. V lost 3 bases, J lost 5 bases, and 15 bases lay in between. The length of the CDR3 is 14 residues. The CDR3 sequence: CASSSGTLVNEQYF. CDR3 bases: TGCGCCAGCAGCTCGGGGACTCTCGTAAACGAGCAGTACTTC.

This clone was seen a few times. This sequence joins TRBV5-1 and TRBJ2-2, with 7 bases matching TRBD2. The CDR3 is 15 residues long. Per germline, CDR1 SGHRS and CDR2 YFSETQ. V lost 0 bases and J lost 5; bases outside the gene matches: 4. The CDR3 here is CASSLVLARTGELFF. CDR3 coding DNA: TGCGCCAGCAGCTTGGTACTAGCGCGTACCGGGGAGCTGTTTTTT.

The chain combines TRBV28 with TRBJ1-1, with D uncertain. The CDR3 covers 13 residues. Trimming stripped 7 bases from V and 0 bases from J, with 9 bases between. CDR1 MDHEN and CDR2 SYDVKM come from the germline V gene. The DNA of the CDR3 is TGTGCCAGCAACCCGGGGTTGAACACTGAAGCTTTCTTT. Protein: CASNPGLNTEAFF.

The CDR3 loop is CASSADPGSRGEQYF. The CDR3 DNA reads as TGTGCCAGCAGCGCGGACCCCGGGAGCAGAGGCGAGCAGTACTTC. The V and J genes are TRBV9 and TRBJ2-7; tentative D call: TRBD2 (6 bases). V dropped 3 bases and J dropped 6 bases, with 19 bases sitting between them. Germline V gene sequence: CDR1 SGDLS, CDR2 YYNGEE. This CDR3 has 15 residues.

The DNA of the CDR3 is TGTGCCAGTAGTATGTGGCAGGGGAATAGAGGCGCTGAAGCTTTCTTT. Its translation is CASSMWQGNRGAEAFF. The rearrangement uses TRBV19 and TRBJ1-1; D possibly corresponds to TRBD1 (6 bases). The CDR3 extends over 16 amino acids. V lost 3 bases and J 6 bases, leaving 20 bases between the germline ends. Germline values: CDR1 LNHDA, CDR2 SQIVND (reference sequence).

V is TRBV5-5 and J is TRBJ1-5; D is possibly TRBD1 (6 bases). The germline CDR1 and CDR2 sequences are SGHKS and YYEKEE (reference sequence). The germline V and J ends were trimmed by 0 bases and 7 bases, with 17 bases remaining between them. This CDR3 contains 16 residues. The DNA for the CDR3 is TGTGCCAGCAGCTTGGGCCCCCTGACAGGCGGCCAGCCCCAGCATTTT. This codes for CASSLGPLTGGQPQHF. Full variable domain (rest looked up from reference TRBV5-5 and TRBJ1-5): DAGVTQSPTHLIKTRGQQVTLRCSPISGHKSVSWYQQVLGQGPQFIFQYYEKEERGRGNFPDRFSARQFPNYSSELNVNALLLGDSALYLCASSLGPLTGGQPQHFGDGTRLSIL.

This clone was picked up a small number of times. The chain links TRBV4-2 to TRBJ1-4; D is unresolved. Per germline, CDR1 LGHNA and CDR2 YNFKEQ. V lost 4 bases, J lost 8 bases, and 8 bases lay in between. The CDR3 totals 12 residues. This chain's CDR3 is CASSRLREKLFF. The DNA of the CDR3 is TGTGCCAGCAGCCGGCTTAGGGAAAAACTGTTTTTT.

This rearrangement joins TRBV5-4 to TRBJ2-1; TRBD1 matches 7 bases. V lost 7 bases and J lost 4; bases outside the gene matches: 20. Germline values: CDR1 SGHNT, CDR2 YYREEE (reference sequence). This CDR3 comprises 18 residues. As DNA, the CDR3 is TGTGCCAGCGAGCCGGGACAGACTCAAAAATACAATTACAATGAGCAGTTCTTC. Translated, it gives CASEPGQTQKYNYNEQFF.